This T cell receptor (beta chain) was captured in a study of identical twins. Findings and limits, study-wide: Compared with unrelated sharing, twin-shared out-of-frame alpha sequences had more low-probability sequences. Modelling underestimated the level of out-of-frame TCR alpha sharing observed in monozygotic twins.

Addition of a universal primer site occurred through template switching, and cDNA carried unique molecular identifiers. TCRdb reanalysed the 5' RACE reads using MiXCR and keeps one entry per CDR3 protein. The sample yields 1.5 million to 2 million distinct CDR3 sequences, under 35% seen once. The V end was cut by 6 bases, the J end by 1 base, with 11 bases between. This CDR3 contains 14 residues. Concerning this clonotype: Its target is not known.

This TCR was sampled from a newborn girl in good health. The V and J genes are TRBV12-3 or TRBV12-4 and TRBJ2-3; D ambiguous. Source material: cord blood. CDR3 sequence reads: CASSLLPRTDTQYF. CDR3 coding DNA: TGTGCCAGCAGCCTCCTTCCCCGCACAGATACGCAGTATTTT.